This record concerns one TCR beta chain sequence. The antigen is undetermined. The data derive from a study of T cell responses to AZD1222 COVID-19 vaccine. Study conclusions and caveats: Repertoire collection took place solely once the T cell response had peaked.

V lost 1 base and J lost 4, with 11 bases in between. Germline CDR1 and CDR2: SGHDT and YYEEEE. The CDR3 covers 15 residues. Sequencing used immunoSEQ multiplex PCR; TCRdb keeps in-frame clones, though not all of them. The repertoire holds fewer than 200,000 clones, with just over 90% as singletons. This clonotype was sampled from an adult who received the MenACWY meningococcal vaccine as a control. The gene calls are TRBV5-6 and TRBJ2-2; D may correspond to TRBD1 or TRBD2 (5 bases each). The sequences come from peripheral blood, collected 28 days after the second dose of the MenACWY control vaccine. The CDR3 here is CASSLYGGPTGELFF. In DNA, the CDR3 is TGTGCCAGCAGCTTGTATGGGGGTCCCACCGGGGAGCTGTTTTTT.